Given below is one TCR beta chain in context. This specimen comes from a study of blood T cell repertoires in COVID-19. Whole-study context: Researchers got acute and convalescent COVID-19 samples from the United States, Italy and Spain.

There are 13 residues in the CDR3. The germline CDR1 and CDR2 sequences are LNHNV and YYDKDF (reference sequence). The V gene lost 3 bases and the J gene lost 1 base, with 6 bases spanning the gap. Profiled with immunoSEQ multiplex PCR; TCRdb holds only in-frame clones, not every one. The data hold about 110,000 clones, with around nine tenths observed a single time. The sequencing input was peripheral blood. This sequence was found in a woman between 50 and 59 years old with acute or convalescent COVID-19. The chain employs TRBV15 and TRBJ2-5; tentatively, D is TRBD1 (5 bases). Written as DNA, the CDR3 is TGTGCCACCAGCAGGGGGCTCCAAGAGACCCAGTACTTC. Residues: CATSRGLQETQYF.